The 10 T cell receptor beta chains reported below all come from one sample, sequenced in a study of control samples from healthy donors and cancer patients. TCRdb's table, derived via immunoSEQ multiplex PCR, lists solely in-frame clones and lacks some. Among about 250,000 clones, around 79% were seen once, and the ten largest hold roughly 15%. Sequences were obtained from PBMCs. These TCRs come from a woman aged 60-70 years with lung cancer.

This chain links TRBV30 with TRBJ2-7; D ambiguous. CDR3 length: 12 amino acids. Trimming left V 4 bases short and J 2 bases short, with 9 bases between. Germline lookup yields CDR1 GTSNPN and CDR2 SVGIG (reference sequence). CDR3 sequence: CAWMGGAYEQYF. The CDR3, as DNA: TGTGCCTGGATGGGTGGGGCCTACGAGCAGTACTTC.

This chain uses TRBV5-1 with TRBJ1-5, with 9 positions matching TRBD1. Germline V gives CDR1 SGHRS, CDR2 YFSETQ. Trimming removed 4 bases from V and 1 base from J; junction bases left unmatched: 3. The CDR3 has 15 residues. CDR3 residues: CASSEGQGSNQPQHF. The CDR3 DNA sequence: TGCGCCAGCAGCGAAGGACAGGGGAGCAATCAGCCCCAGCATTTT.

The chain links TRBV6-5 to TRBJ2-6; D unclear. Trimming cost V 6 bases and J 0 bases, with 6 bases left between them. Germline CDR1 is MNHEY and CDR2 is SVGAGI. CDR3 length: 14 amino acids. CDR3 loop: CASSQSSGANVLTF. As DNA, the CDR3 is TGTGCCAGCAGCCAGAGCTCTGGGGCCAACGTCCTGACTTTC.

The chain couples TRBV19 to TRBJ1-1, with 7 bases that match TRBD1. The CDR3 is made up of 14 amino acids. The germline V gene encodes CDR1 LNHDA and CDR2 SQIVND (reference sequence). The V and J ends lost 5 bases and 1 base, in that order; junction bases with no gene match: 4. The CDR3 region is CASSQAGGNTEAFF. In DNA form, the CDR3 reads TGTGCCAGTAGTCAGGCAGGGGGGAACACTGAAGCTTTCTTT.

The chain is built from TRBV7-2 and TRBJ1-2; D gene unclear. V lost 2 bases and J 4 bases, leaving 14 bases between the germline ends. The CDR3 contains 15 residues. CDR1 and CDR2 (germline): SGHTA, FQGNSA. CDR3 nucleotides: TGTGCCAGCAGCTTATCAAGGGATCTCACCTATGGCTACACCTTC. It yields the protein CASSLSRDLTYGYTF. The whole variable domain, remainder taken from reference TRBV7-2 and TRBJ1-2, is GAGVSQSPSNKVTEKGKDVELRCDPISGHTALYWYRQSLGQGLEFLIYFQGNSAPDKSGLPSDRFSAERTGGSVSTLTIQRTQQEDSAVYLCASSLSRDLTYGYTFGSGTRLTVV.

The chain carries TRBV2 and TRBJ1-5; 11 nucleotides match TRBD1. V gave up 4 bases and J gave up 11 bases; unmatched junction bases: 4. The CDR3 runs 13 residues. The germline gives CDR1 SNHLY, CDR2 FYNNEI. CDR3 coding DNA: TGTGCCAGCAGTGTTGGGACAGGGGGGTCCCAGCATTTT. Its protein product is CASSVGTGGSQHF. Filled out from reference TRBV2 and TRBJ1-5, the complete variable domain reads EPEVTQTPSHQVTQMGQEVILRCVPISNHLYFYWYRQILGQKVEFLVSFYNNEISEKSEIFDDQFSVERPDGSNFTLKIRSTKLEDSAMYFCASSVGTGGSQHFGDGTRLSIL.

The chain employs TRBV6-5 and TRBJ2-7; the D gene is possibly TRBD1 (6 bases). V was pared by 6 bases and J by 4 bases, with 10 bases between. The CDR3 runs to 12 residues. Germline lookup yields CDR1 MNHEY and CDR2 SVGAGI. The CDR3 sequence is CASRRDTYEQYF. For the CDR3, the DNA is TGTGCCAGCAGGAGGGACACTTACGAGCAGTACTTC.

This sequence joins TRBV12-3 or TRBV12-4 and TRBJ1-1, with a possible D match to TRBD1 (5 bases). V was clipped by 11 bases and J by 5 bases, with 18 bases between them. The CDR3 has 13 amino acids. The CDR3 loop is CAVLSGGGTEAFF. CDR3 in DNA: TGTGCCGTCCTGTCGGGGGGTGGGACTGAAGCTTTCTTT.

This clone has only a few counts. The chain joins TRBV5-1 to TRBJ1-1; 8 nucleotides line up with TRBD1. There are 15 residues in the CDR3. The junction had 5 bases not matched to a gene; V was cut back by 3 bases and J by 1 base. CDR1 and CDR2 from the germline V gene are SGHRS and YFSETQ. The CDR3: CASSSQGVKNTEAFF. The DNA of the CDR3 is TGCGCCAGCAGCTCACAGGGGGTTAAGAACACTGAAGCTTTCTTT.

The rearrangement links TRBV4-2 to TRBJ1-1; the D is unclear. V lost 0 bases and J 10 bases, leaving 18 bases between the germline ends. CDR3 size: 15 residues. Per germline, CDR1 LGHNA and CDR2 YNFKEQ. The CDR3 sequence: CASSQEVGSGSGAFF. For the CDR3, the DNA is TGTGCCAGCAGCCAAGAGGTAGGGTCCGGATCGGGAGCTTTCTTT.